The 23 T cell receptor beta chains in this list originate from one sample, sequenced in a study of blood T cell repertoires in COVID-19. Repertoires were generated with immunoSEQ multiplex PCR, while TCRdb's copy carries only in-frame clones and drops some. The repertoire holds 350,000 to 400,000 clones, with roughly 86% as singletons. The sequenced sample was PBMCs or T cells enriched from blood (not recorded which). These receptors were taken from a man aged 40-50 years in a cohort exposed to, infected with or recovered from COVID-19 (not recorded which).

The V call is TRBV10-1, the J call TRBJ1-5; possibly TRBD1 for D (5 bases). Trimming shortened V by 2 bases and J by 4 bases, and 12 bases separated the two germline ends. Germline V CDR1 and CDR2: WNHNN, SYGVQD (reference sequence). The CDR3 totals 15 residues. The CDR3 DNA reads TGCGCCAGCAGTGAGGATGGTCAGGGAAATCAGCCCCAGCATTTT. Translating gives CASSEDGQGNQPQHF.

The chain has TRBV29-1 and TRBJ2-3; D is possibly TRBD2 (5 bases). There are 11 residues in the CDR3. Between the trimmed V and J ends, which lost 6 bases and 4 bases, there was a span of 8 bases. Germline-derived CDR1 and CDR2 are SQVTM and ANQGSEA. The CDR3 here is CSVRTSDTQYF. The CDR3 region has the DNA TGCAGCGTGAGGACTTCAGATACGCAGTATTTT.

The rearrangement joins TRBV28 to TRBJ2-3; 9 bases fit TRBD2. In germline, CDR1 is MDHEN, CDR2 SYDVKM. The V and J ends lost 5 bases and 4 bases, in that order; junction bases with no gene match: 4. The CDR3 sequence is 14 residues long. The CDR3 region is CASSTREGPDTQYF. CDR3 nucleotide sequence: TGTGCCAGCAGTACGCGGGAGGGCCCAGATACGCAGTATTTT.

This chain uses TRBV5-1 with TRBJ1-2, with no clear D. The CDR3 runs to 13 residues. Germline CDR1 SGHRS, CDR2 YFSETQ. V lost 2 bases to trimming and J lost 3 bases, with 8 bases between them. The CDR3 bases are TGCGCCAGCAGCTTTAACAGCTACTATGGCTACACCTTC. Translating gives CASSFNSYYGYTF.

V and J are TRBV19 and TRBJ1-2; 10 bases align to TRBD1. V gave up 6 bases and J gave up 6 bases; unmatched junction bases: 10. The CDR3 consists of 15 residues. CDR1 is LNHDA and CDR2 is SQIVND in the germline V gene (reference sequence). The CDR3 region is CASSGGDRGRNGYTF. The CDR3 DNA sequence: TGTGCCAGTAGCGGTGGGGACAGGGGTAGAAATGGCTACACCTTC.

The chain couples TRBV29-1 to TRBJ2-2, with 8 positions matching TRBD2. The germline gives CDR1 SQVTM, CDR2 ANQGSEA. This CDR3 spans 14 amino acids. Germline trimming cut 7 bases from V and 3 bases from J; bases unmatched to any gene: 7. The CDR3 here is CSALAGPDTGELFF. In DNA, the CDR3 is TGCAGCGCTCTAGCGGGCCCGGACACCGGGGAGCTGTTTTTT.

The chain carries TRBV19 and TRBJ2-6; the D gene is possibly TRBD1 (6 bases). With 5 bases removed from V and 2 bases from J, the gap between germline ends came to 10 bases. The CDR3 covers 15 residues. Germline CDR1 and CDR2: LNHDA and SQIVND (reference sequence). This chain's CDR3 is CASSVTGPGANVLTF. The CDR3, as DNA: TGTGCCAGTAGTGTTACAGGGCCTGGGGCCAACGTCCTGACTTTC. Full variable domain (remainder filled in from reference TRBV19 and TRBJ2-6): DGGITQSPKYLFRKEGQNVTLSCEQNLNHDAMYWYRQDPGQGLRLIYYSQIVNDFQKGDIAEGYSVSREKKESFPLTVTSAQKNPTAFYLCASSVTGPGANVLTFGAGSRLTVL.

The rearrangement uses TRBV30 and TRBJ2-1, with TRBD2 matching over 9 bases. Per germline, CDR1 GTSNPN and CDR2 SVGIG (reference sequence). The CDR3 loop spans 14 amino acids. After removal of 3 bases from V and 3 bases from J, the junction contained 3 bases not matched to a gene. For the CDR3, the DNA is TGTGCCTGGAGGACTAGCGGCGTCTACAATGAGCAGTTCTTC. Translated, it gives CAWRTSGVYNEQFF.

This clone has just a few counts. The chain employs TRBV4-1 and TRBJ2-2, with D perhaps matching TRBD2 (5 bases). Trimming removed 1 base from V and 7 bases from J, with 10 bases in between. From germline, CDR1 is MGHRA and CDR2 YSYEKL. This CDR3 has 14 residues. The CDR3 loop reads CASSQGGNGGELFF. DNA of the CDR3: TGCGCCAGCAGCCAAGGAGGGAACGGCGGGGAGCTGTTTTTT.

The chain uses TRBV5-1 and TRBJ2-2; TRBD2 agrees at 8 bases. CDR3 size: 16 residues. Per the germline V gene, CDR1 is SGHRS and CDR2 is YFSETQ. The V and J ends lost 3 bases and 7 bases, in that order; junction bases with no gene match: 11. The CDR3: CASSSGTGLVFGELFF. Here the CDR3 DNA reads TGCGCCAGCAGCTCAGGCACGGGACTAGTTTTCGGGGAGCTGTTTTTT.

The chain has TRBV3-1 (or the pseudogene TRBV3-2) and TRBJ1-3, with 8 bases that match TRBD1. In germline, CDR1 is LGHDT, CDR2 YNNKEL (reference sequence). Unmatched junction bases numbered 0, after V lost 8 bases and J lost 0 bases. CDR3 size: 13 residues. CDR3 region: CASGTGSGNTIYF. The CDR3 DNA is TGTGCCAGCGGGACAGGCTCTGGAAACACCATATATTTT.

This chain connects TRBV7-2 to TRBJ2-1, with 11 positions matching TRBD2. The CDR3 has 13 amino acids. J was trimmed by 15 bases and V by 1 base; bases with no gene match: 5. CDR1 is SGHTA and CDR2 is FQGNSA in the germline V gene. CDR3 region: CASSLVLAGVGFF. The CDR3 DNA reads TGTGCCAGCAGCTTAGTACTAGCGGGAGTGGGGTTCTTC.

A remark on this clone: An end of the junction does not agree with germline; a read error may underlie this. The chain uses TRBV9 and TRBJ2-1; TRBD2 matches at 14 bases. CDR3 length equals 18 residues. CDR1 SGDLS and CDR2 YYNGEE come from the germline V gene. CDR3 nucleotide sequence: TGTGCCAGCAGCGCCATATCTGGGACTAGCGGGAGATACAGTGAGCAGTTCTTC. Translating gives CASSAISGTSGRYSEQFF.

The chain couples TRBV19 to TRBJ2-7; 10 bases fit TRBD2. Germline V gene data show CDR1 as LNHDA and CDR2 as SQIVND (reference sequence). The ends lost 8 bases at V and 2 bases at J; junction bases unmatched: 0. The CDR3 is 12 residues long. The DNA for the CDR3 is TGTGCCAGTGGGACTAGCGCCTACGAGCAGTACTTC. It translates to CASGTSAYEQYF. Full variable domain (missing parts from reference TRBV19 and TRBJ2-7): DGGITQSPKYLFRKEGQNVTLSCEQNLNHDAMYWYRQDPGQGLRLIYYSQIVNDFQKGDIAEGYSVSREKKESFPLTVTSAQKNPTAFYLCASGTSAYEQYFGPGTRLTVT.

The genes are TRBV5-1 and TRBJ2-2, with 9 nucleotides matching TRBD2. V gave up 5 bases and J gave up 4 bases; unmatched junction bases: 9. Per germline, CDR1 SGHRS and CDR2 YFSETQ. The CDR3 has 16 residues. CDR3 sequence reads: CASRVSGSGGTGELFF. Written as DNA, the CDR3 is TGCGCCAGCAGAGTTAGCGGGAGTGGTGGCACCGGGGAGCTGTTTTTT. The variable domain in full, with the rest retrieved from reference TRBV5-1 and TRBJ2-2, is KAGVTQTPRYLIKTRGQQVTLSCSPISGHRSVSWYQQTPGQGLQFLFEYFSETQRNKGNFPGRFSGRQFSNSRSEMNVSTLELGDSALYLCASRVSGSGGTGELFFGEGSRLTVL.

V gene TRBV4-1 combines with J gene TRBJ1-2; D is ambiguous. Germline CDR1 reads MGHRA; CDR2 reads YSYEKL. V was clipped by 1 base and J by 6 bases, with 12 bases between them. The CDR3 sequence is 14 residues long. CDR3 DNA sequence: TGCGCCAGCAGCCAAGGGAGGACTCTCAATGGCTACACCTTC. As protein: CASSQGRTLNGYTF.

This clone was observed a single time. The V gene is TRBV10-1, the J gene TRBJ2-3; D is unclear. The CDR3 is 14 amino acids. V lost 5 bases to trimming and J lost 6 bases, with 15 bases between them. The germline gives CDR1 WNHNN, CDR2 SYGVQD (reference sequence). CDR3: CASSQARVVDTQYF. Here the CDR3 DNA reads TGCGCCAGCAGTCAGGCCCGCGTAGTCGATACGCAGTATTTT.

V and J are TRBV11-2 and TRBJ2-3, with D possibly TRBD1 on 6 matching bases. Trimming shortened V by 6 bases and J by 2 bases, and 15 bases separated the two germline ends. This CDR3 is built from 15 residues. Germline CDR1 and CDR2: SGHAT and FQNNGV. The CDR3: CASRMGQSYTDTQYF. The CDR3, as DNA: TGTGCCAGCAGAATGGGACAAAGCTACACAGATACGCAGTATTTT.

The chain links TRBV27 to TRBJ2-1, with a weak D call TRBD2 (5 bases). Germline lookup yields CDR1 MNHEY and CDR2 SMNVEV (reference sequence). This CDR3 has 15 amino acids. The V end was cut by 7 bases, the J end by 3 bases, with 16 bases between. CDR3 in DNA: TGTGCCAGCACCGCTGAGGGTTCCCTCTACAATGAGCAGTTCTTC. It translates to CASTAEGSLYNEQFF.

The chain carries TRBV5-1 and TRBJ2-3; D is possibly TRBD2 (7 bases). V lost 5 bases, J lost 3 bases, and 10 bases lay in between. This CDR3 has 13 amino acids. CDR1 is SGHRS, CDR2 YFSETQ, per germline. The CDR3 here is CASSAGATDTQYF. CDR3 DNA sequence: TGCGCCAGCAGTGCGGGGGCTACAGATACGCAGTATTTT.

The table lists this clone with a count of one. The chain links TRBV5-1 to TRBJ2-7, with 7 bases identical to TRBD2. Germline V gene lookup returns CDR1 SGHRS and CDR2 YFSETQ. The CDR3 totals 17 residues. V trimming: 4 bases; J trimming: 0 bases; junction bases outside the gene matches: 13. DNA for the CDR3: TGCGCCAGCAGCCCAACCCCACCCGGGACTATCTCCTACGAGCAGTACTTC. Its protein is CASSPTPPGTISYEQYF.

The chain links TRBV28 to TRBJ2-7; D remains ambiguous. CDR1 MDHEN and CDR2 SYDVKM come from the germline V gene. This CDR3 has 13 amino acids. V was cut by 3 bases and J by 3 bases, with 9 bases left in between. The CDR3 protein is CASSFGPLYEQYF. The CDR3 DNA is TGTGCCAGCAGTTTTGGCCCCCTCTACGAGCAGTACTTC. Full variable domain (outside the CDR3, taken from reference TRBV28 and TRBJ2-7): DVKVTQSSRYLVKRTGEKVFLECVQDMDHENMFWYRQDPGLGLRLIYFSYDVKMKEKGDIPEGYSVSREKKERFSLILESASTNQTSMYLCASSFGPLYEQYFGPGTRLTVT.

The CDR3 DNA reads TGTGCCAGCAGCTTGGGCGGACTCTTCAATGAGCAGTTCTTC. Translated, it gives CASSLGGLFNEQFF. The chain has TRBV7-9 and TRBJ2-1, with D tentatively TRBD2 (5 bases). The ends were cut back, 3 bases at V and 6 bases at J, with 12 bases in the middle. The CDR3 length is 14 residues. Germline V gene data show CDR1 as SEHNR and CDR2 as FQNEAQ (reference sequence).